This T cell receptor (beta chain) is from a study of Ad26.COV2.S vaccination and SARS-CoV-2 variants. Regarding the study as a whole: Considerable breadth of spike-specific CD8+ and CD4+ T cell responses has reportedly been documented following vaccination. An underestimation of total T cell responses may have resulted from the TCR breadth and depth analyses.

Treatment given: 19 received Ad26.COV2.S at low or high dose, single or two shots; 5 received placebo; per-sample allocation not given. The samples were gathered on day 63 after the first injection of vaccine or placebo. Trimming pared 0 bases from V and 5 bases from J, leaving 11 bases between. The germline V gene has CDR1 SGHNT and CDR2 YENEEA. CDR3 length: 15 amino acids. As regards this clone: Its antigen is undetermined.

The assay was immunoSEQ multiplex PCR, and TCRdb's table has in-frame clones only and misses some. The data show roughly 500,000 clones, with around nine tenths seen just once and around 13% held by the top ten. The chain links TRBV11-3 to TRBJ2-1; a weak D match, TRBD2 (6 bases). Sequencing was performed on peripheral blood, taken in a trial of Ad26.COV2.S vaccine versus placebo. The TCR comes from a person between 18 and 59 years old who received the Ad26.COV2.S COVID-19 vaccine or a placebo. CDR3 sequence: CASSLESREHNEQFF. Written as DNA, the CDR3 is TGTGCCAGCAGCTTAGAATCCCGGGAGCACAATGAGCAGTTCTTC.